A selection of T cell receptor beta chains follows, all from one sample in a study of graft-versus-host responses after intestinal transplantation. This table comes from immunoSEQ multiplex PCR, and its TCRdb copy is limited to in-frame clones, with some not included. The profile covers 70,000 or so clones, with approximately 80% appearing a single time and approximately 0.39% taken by the ten largest. The antigens of these receptors remain unknown. Sequences were derived from unstimulated CD4+ T cells sorted from spleen or lymph node cells, sampled before transplant. Every receptor here comes from a human donor who was the organ donor for an intestinal transplant. The CDR3 runs from the conserved cysteine through the conserved F or W.

>TRBJ1-5|TRBV28
CASSLWGGDNQPQHF
>TRBJ2-2|TRBV7-2
CASSLKRVSGLPGELFF
>TRBJ2-2|TRBV7-7
CASSLGGDTGELFF
>TRBJ1-5|TRBV28
CASRVDRRVLYSNQPQHF
>TRBJ1-2|TRBV6-5
CASSYSGANYNYGYTF
>TRBJ2-5|TRBV5-6
CASSADTQETQYF
>TRBJ2-1|TRBV9
CASSPRKSGTGGNEQFF
>TRBJ1-2|TRBV6-6
CASSYEAGYGYTF
>TRBJ2-3|TRBV7-2
CASSLGALAGGDTQYF
>TRBJ1-2|TRBV4-2
CASSQDPANYGYTF
>TRBJ1-3|TRBV7-2
CASSGAVSGNTIYF
>TRBJ1-2|TRBV4-1
CASSQPSRGNYGYTF
>TRBJ1-1|TRBV7-6
CASSNPTGEGTEAFF
>TRBJ1-2|TRBV29-1
CSVGGPSYGYTF
>TRBJ1-2|TRBV7-2
CASSLDWEGRGYTF
>TRBJ1-4|TRBV4-2
CASRTGEKLFF
>TRBJ2-5|TRBV18
CASSAHRGETQYF
>TRBJ1-6|TRBV7-2
CASSTGQNNSPLHF
>TRBJ2-1|TRBV15
CATGLAGVVNEQFF
>TRBJ1-6|TRBV5-4
CASSLTGNSPLHF
>TRBJ1-6|TRBV19
CASSIVAGYSPLHF
>TRBJ1-1|TRBV6-6
CASSQKNTEAFF
>TRBJ1-2|TRBV4-3
CASSQDPDGTGDRRGGYTF
>TRBJ2-5|TRBV20-1
CSAPYQTQYF